Each of the 30 T cell receptor beta chains below was sequenced from the same sample in a study of cytomegalovirus exposure and HLA in healthy donors. Sequencing used immunoSEQ multiplex PCR; TCRdb keeps in-frame clones, though not all of them. The data hold tens of thousands of clones, with approximately 93% observed a single time. Sequencing was done on a sample of PBMCs. The origin of the receptors is a woman under 40 in good health and CMV-seropositive.

The chain recombines TRBV27 with TRBJ2-5; the D gene is possibly TRBD1 (5 bases). V lost 6 bases and J 5 bases, leaving 13 bases between the germline ends. CDR1 and CDR2 (germline): MNHEY, SMNVEV (reference sequence). The length of the CDR3 is 13 residues. CDR3 sequence (DNA): TGTGCCAGCAGGAAAGGGGCGAGGGAGACCCAGTACTTC. Its translation is CASRKGARETQYF.

The sample holds one count of this clone. This sequence joins TRBV9 and TRBJ1-1; tentatively, D is TRBD1 (6 bases). The CDR3 covers 16 residues. Germline-derived CDR1 and CDR2 are SGDLS and YYNGEE. V dropped 2 bases and J dropped 0 bases, with 14 bases sitting between them. The CDR3 bases are TGTGCCAGCAGCGTGGCGACAGGCACAATGAACACTGAAGCTTTCTTT. This codes for CASSVATGTMNTEAFF.

The CDR3 sequence is CASSLVSASGYNEQFF. The CDR3 DNA reads TGTGCCAGCAGCTTAGTATCTGCTAGCGGTTACAATGAGCAGTTCTTC. The chain has TRBV7-8 and TRBJ2-1; 7 nucleotides align to TRBD2. Germline V gene lookup returns CDR1 SGHVS and CDR2 FQNEAQ. V gave up 1 base and J gave up 4 bases; unmatched junction bases: 7. The CDR3 runs to 16 residues.

The chain joins TRBV14 to TRBJ2-5; 7 bases map to TRBD1. The CDR3 consists of 15 residues. V dropped 4 bases and J dropped 2; count of bases not matched to a gene: 7. CDR1 and CDR2 (germline): SGHDN, FVKESK. The CDR3 nucleotides read TGTGCCAGCAGCCCTCTACTACAGGGGCAAGAGACCCAGTACTTC. It yields the protein CASSPLLQGQETQYF.

This sequence joins TRBV6-5 and TRBJ2-7; no reliable D call. The CDR3 has 15 amino acids. V was cut by 0 bases and J by 3 bases, with 12 bases left in between. CDR1 and CDR2 from the germline V gene are MNHEY and SVGAGI. The CDR3 DNA reads as TGTGCCAGCAGTTACTCATCAGGCGTGGGCTACGAGCAGTACTTC. The encoded protein is CASSYSSGVGYEQYF.

This clone came up once. The gene calls are TRBV10-3 and TRBJ2-7; 11 nucleotides agree with TRBD2. The CDR3 consists of 15 residues. The germline V gene encodes CDR1 ENHRY and CDR2 SYGVKD. The trim removed 2 bases at V and 4 bases at J, leaving 4 bases unmatched. CDR3 nucleotide sequence: TGTGCCATCAGTGAGAAGCTAGCGGGAGGTTACGAGCAGTACTTC. Protein sequence: CAISEKLAGGYEQYF.

The V and J genes are TRBV6-6 and TRBJ2-7, with 10 bases identical to TRBD2. There are 15 residues in the CDR3. After removal of 2 bases from V and 4 bases from J, the junction contained 5 bases not matched to a gene. The germline gives CDR1 MNHNY, CDR2 SVGAGI (reference sequence). The CDR3 DNA reads as TGTGCCAGCAGTTACAGGGCTAGCGGGAGATACGAGCAGTACTTC. This translates into CASSYRASGRYEQYF.

The gene calls are TRBV19 and TRBJ2-1, with TRBD2 matching over 9 bases. This CDR3 spans 15 amino acids. Trimming at V came to 10 bases and at J to 6 bases, leaving 13 bases not matched to a gene. In germline, CDR1 is LNHDA, CDR2 SQIVND (reference sequence). The CDR3 here is CATAQGGRVSNEQFF. The CDR3 DNA reads TGTGCCACCGCACAGGGCGGGAGGGTAAGCAATGAGCAGTTCTTC.

This rearrangement joins TRBV13 to TRBJ2-3; 7 bases are shared with TRBD1. The CDR3 consists of 15 residues. Germline-derived CDR1 and CDR2 are PRHDT and FYEKMQ (reference sequence). V dropped 4 bases and J dropped 6; count of bases not matched to a gene: 10. Here the CDR3 DNA reads TGTGCCAGCAGCTCCACCGGGACAGAGAAGGATACGCAGTATTTT. Its protein is CASSSTGTEKDTQYF. Combining the CDR3 with reference TRBV13 and TRBJ2-3 gives the whole variable domain AAGVIQSPRHLIKEKRETATLKCYPIPRHDTVYWYQQGPGQDPQFLISFYEKMQSDKGSIPDRFSAQQFSDYHSELNMSSLELGDSALYFCASSSTGTEKDTQYFGPGTRLTVL.

The V call is TRBV11-2, the J call TRBJ1-2; D gene uncertain. Trimming stripped 5 bases from V and 2 bases from J, with 3 bases between. Germline V gene lookup returns CDR1 SGHAT and CDR2 FQNNGV. This CDR3 comprises 11 residues. The CDR3 here is CASSQNYGYTF. As DNA, the CDR3 is TGTGCCAGCAGCCAAAACTATGGCTACACCTTC.

In nucleotides, the CDR3 is TGTGCCACCTCCCGGGACAGCTCACGCGAGCAGTACTTC. It specifies CATSRDSSREQYF. The V gene is TRBV27, the J gene TRBJ2-7, with 7 bases lining up with TRBD1. Trimming at V came to 10 bases and at J to 6 bases, leaving 12 bases not matched to a gene. The germline V gene has CDR1 MNHEY and CDR2 SMNVEV (reference sequence). The CDR3 loop spans 13 amino acids.

Note on this clone: One end of the junction does not line up with germline, which may come from a read error. The V and J genes are TRBV6-5 and TRBJ2-7; 8 bases align to TRBD1. Germline V lookup: CDR1 MNHEY, CDR2 SVGAGI. There are 15 residues in the CDR3. The CDR3 here is CASSYSTGASSEQYF. The CDR3 bases are TGTGCCAGCAGTTACTCGACAGGGGCATCCTCCGAGCAGTACTTC.

The rearrangement uses TRBV30 and TRBJ1-4; possible D gene TRBD1, 6 bases. Trimming removed 2 bases at V and 5 bases at J, with 15 bases between. Germline CDR1 and CDR2: GTSNPN and SVGIG (reference sequence). This CDR3 region has 15 residues. The CDR3 bases are TGTGCCTGGAGTCTCGGGACACTCCTCAATGAAAAACTGTTTTTT. Its protein product is CAWSLGTLLNEKLFF.

The V call is TRBV10-2, the J call TRBJ2-1; 7 bases are shared with TRBD2. Trimming at V came to 6 bases and at J to 4 bases, leaving 9 bases not matched to a gene. The CDR3 sequence is 15 residues long. From germline, CDR1 is WSHSY and CDR2 SAAADI. The CDR3 DNA sequence: TGCGCCAGCAGAGCTGGGGTTAGCGGGTACAATGAGCAGTTCTTC. Its protein product is CASRAGVSGYNEQFF.

The rearrangement joins TRBV19 to TRBJ1-1; D is undetermined. The V and J ends lost 5 bases and 0 bases respectively, with 13 bases between them. Germline lookup yields CDR1 LNHDA and CDR2 SQIVND (reference sequence). The CDR3 has 15 residues. This chain's CDR3 is CASSPSGLLNTEAFF. The CDR3 region has the DNA TGTGCCAGTAGTCCCAGCGGACTGCTGAACACTGAAGCTTTCTTT.

This clone is a singleton in its sample. The chain carries TRBV28 and TRBJ2-7; possibly TRBD1 for D (5 bases). V lost 2 bases and J 3 bases, leaving 8 bases between the germline ends. The length of the CDR3 is 13 residues. CDR1 is MDHEN, CDR2 SYDVKM, per germline. DNA of the CDR3: TGTGCCAGCAGTTTACAGGGTATCTACGAGCAGTACTTC. It translates to CASSLQGIYEQYF.

This chain joins TRBV28 and TRBJ1-2, with D hard to call. CDR3 length equals 15 residues. V lost 6 bases and J lost 7, with 21 bases in between. CDR1 is MDHEN and CDR2 is SYDVKM in the germline V gene. Here the CDR3 reads CASSPVEAARSGYTF. The CDR3 DNA reads TGTGCCAGCAGCCCGGTAGAGGCCGCAAGATCTGGCTACACCTTC.

The chain joins TRBV4-3 to TRBJ1-5; TRBD1 might be the D (5 bases). Trimming cost V 2 bases and J 0 bases, with 17 bases left between them. CDR1 is LGHNA and CDR2 is YSLEER in the germline V gene. CDR3 length equals 18 residues. Here the CDR3 DNA reads TGCGCCAGCAGCCAATCCCTCCCGATCGGGGGTAGCAATCAGCCCCAGCATTTT. Encoded protein: CASSQSLPIGGSNQPQHF.

The chain uses TRBV11-2 and TRBJ2-7, with TRBD2 matching 12 bases. V shed 2 bases, J shed 2 bases, and the junction held 10 bases outside the gene matches. Germline CDR1 and CDR2: SGHAT and FQNNGV. The CDR3 length is 18 residues. Here the CDR3 reads CASSLWGGTSGRTYEQYF. The CDR3 DNA sequence: TGTGCCAGCAGCTTATGGGGGGGGACTAGCGGGCGCACCTACGAGCAGTACTTC.

The gene calls are TRBV4-1 and TRBJ1-3; possible D gene TRBD1, 6 bases. Germline assignment: CDR1 MGHRA and CDR2 YSYEKL. This CDR3 has 15 amino acids. V shed 2 bases and J shed 2 bases, with 10 bases lying between them. CDR3 residues: CASSQLTGTGNTIYF. The DNA of the CDR3 is TGCGCCAGCAGCCAACTGACAGGAACTGGAAACACCATATATTTT.

This clone was seen a single time. The rearrangement links TRBV19 to TRBJ2-2; TRBD2 matches 14 bases. The CDR3 totals 16 residues. Germline-derived CDR1 and CDR2 are LNHDA and SQIVND (reference sequence). Losses at the gene ends were 3 bases for V and 5 bases for J; bases not matched to a gene: 2. The DNA of the CDR3 is TGTGCCAGTAGTATGGGGACTAGCGGGAGAACCGGGGAGCTGTTTTTT. Protein: CASSMGTSGRTGELFF.

This clone was observed once. V gene TRBV27 combines with J gene TRBJ1-1; possibly TRBD1 for D (6 bases). Looked up from germline, CDR1 is MNHEY and CDR2 is SMNVEV (reference sequence). The CDR3 sequence is 15 residues long. Between the trimmed V and J ends, which lost 3 bases and 0 bases, there was a span of 11 bases. In nucleotides, the CDR3 is TGTGCCAGCAGTTTGAGGGGACACGTGAACACTGAAGCTTTCTTT. It codes for CASSLRGHVNTEAFF.

The J gene is TRBJ2-3, the V gene TRBV7-2, with 10 nucleotides matching TRBD2. Germline V gene lookup returns CDR1 SGHTA and CDR2 FQGNSA. V lost 1 base and J lost 4; bases outside the gene matches: 8. The CDR3 sequence is 17 residues long. CDR3 bases: TGTGCCAGCAGCTTAGTCCCTAGCGGGAGTGTCGCAGATACGCAGTATTTT. Its protein is CASSLVPSGSVADTQYF.

The CDR3 here is CASSFFGSSGSYEQYF. The CDR3 DNA sequence: TGTGCCAGCAGTTTTTTCGGTTCTAGCGGGAGCTACGAGCAGTACTTC. This rearrangement joins TRBV28 to TRBJ2-7; 10 bases map to TRBD2. The germline gives CDR1 MDHEN, CDR2 SYDVKM. The CDR3 is 16 residues long. Trimming at V came to 3 bases and at J to 3 bases, leaving 8 bases not matched to a gene. The whole variable domain, remainder taken from reference TRBV28 and TRBJ2-7, is DVKVTQSSRYLVKRTGEKVFLECVQDMDHENMFWYRQDPGLGLRLIYFSYDVKMKEKGDIPEGYSVSREKKERFSLILESASTNQTSMYLCASSFFGSSGSYEQYFGPGTRLTVT.

This chain links TRBV28 with TRBJ1-1; D is uncertain. Trimming removed 5 bases at V and 7 bases at J, with 23 bases between. This CDR3 has 16 amino acids. CDR1 is MDHEN and CDR2 is SYDVKM in the germline V gene. The CDR3 coding sequence is TGTGCCAGCAGTGGAGTCAGCGGGTTTAAAATTGTTGAAGCTTTCTTT. It codes for CASSGVSGFKIVEAFF.

J is TRBJ2-3 and V is TRBV28; the match to TRBD1 covers 8 bases. This CDR3 is built from 15 residues. The trim removed 7 bases at V and 6 bases at J, leaving 12 bases unmatched. Germline CDR1 and CDR2: MDHEN and SYDVKM. DNA for the CDR3: TGTGCCAGCACTCAGGACAGGGAACTTTTGGATACGCAGTATTTT. Its protein product is CASTQDRELLDTQYF.

V gene TRBV6-5 combines with J gene TRBJ2-6; D gene ambiguous. Trimming took off 6 bases at V and 2 bases at J, with 11 bases between the two ends. Germline V gene data show CDR1 as MNHEY and CDR2 as SVGAGI. The CDR3 consists of 15 residues. The CDR3 region is CASSPMRTGANVLTF. Written as DNA, the CDR3 is TGTGCCAGCAGCCCCATGAGAACTGGGGCCAACGTCCTGACTTTC.

V gene TRBV19 combines with J gene TRBJ2-5; 8 bases map to TRBD2. J lost 2 bases, V lost 4 bases, and 6 bases had no gene match. CDR3 length equals 15 residues. The germline V gene encodes CDR1 LNHDA and CDR2 SQIVND (reference sequence). The chain's CDR3 is CASSTGGARQETQYF. For the CDR3, the DNA is TGTGCCAGTAGTACGGGGGGGGCGCGACAAGAGACCCAGTACTTC.

The J gene is TRBJ1-3, the V gene TRBV4-1, with 7 bases identical to TRBD1. Losses at the gene ends were 0 bases for V and 4 bases for J; bases not matched to a gene: 6. Germline-derived CDR1 and CDR2 are MGHRA and YSYEKL. This CDR3 spans 16 amino acids. The CDR3 loop reads CASSQDATGKGNTIYF. CDR3 DNA sequence: TGCGCCAGCAGCCAAGACGCGACAGGGAAAGGAAACACCATATATTTT.

The table lists this clone with a few counts. The CDR3 is CASSERAGWSEAFF. The CDR3 DNA sequence: TGTGCCAGCAGTGAAAGGGCAGGGTGGTCTGAAGCTTTCTTT. The chain employs TRBV2 and TRBJ1-1; maybe TRBD1 (5 bases). Per the germline V gene, CDR1 is SNHLY and CDR2 is FYNNEI. The CDR3 length is 14 residues. V was pared by 2 bases and J by 6 bases, with 13 bases between.